This T cell receptor beta chain was sequenced for a study of early T cells in non-severe SARS-CoV-2 infection. The CDR3 loop spans 12 amino acids. The J segment lost 0 bases and the V segment lost 8 bases, leaving 1 base of the junction unmatched. Germline CDR1 reads WSHSY; CDR2 reads SAAADI. In TCRdb, the 5' RACE reads were re-called with MiXCR into one record per CDR3 protein. The sample lists 54,000 or so distinct CDR3 sequences, 5.6% occurring once. The sample was whole blood. The rearrangement joins TRBV10-2 to TRBJ2-7, with 7 bases fitting TRBD2. This sequence originates from an adult who was a healthcare worker with PCR-confirmed SARS-CoV-2 infection or an uninfected control (not recorded which). CDR3 sequence reads: CASLAASYEQYF. The CDR3 region has the DNA TGCGCCAGCCTAGCGGCCTCCTACGAGCAGTACTTC.